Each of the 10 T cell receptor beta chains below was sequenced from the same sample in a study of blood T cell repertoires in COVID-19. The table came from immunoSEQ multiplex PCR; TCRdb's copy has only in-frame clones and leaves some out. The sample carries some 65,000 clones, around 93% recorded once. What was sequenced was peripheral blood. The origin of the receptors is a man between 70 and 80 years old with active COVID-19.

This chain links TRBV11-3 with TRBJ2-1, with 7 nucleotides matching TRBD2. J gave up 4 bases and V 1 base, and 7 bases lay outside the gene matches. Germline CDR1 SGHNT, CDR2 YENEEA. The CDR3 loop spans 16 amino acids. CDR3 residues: CASSLAAGIIYNEQFF. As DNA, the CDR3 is TGTGCCAGCAGCTTAGCAGCGGGGATTATTTACAATGAGCAGTTCTTC. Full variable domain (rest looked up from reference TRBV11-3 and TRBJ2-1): EAGVVQSPRYKIIEKKQPVAFWCNPISGHNTLYWYLQNLGQGPELLIRYENEEAVDDSQLPKDRFSAERLKGVDSTLKIQPAELGDSAVYLCASSLAAGIIYNEQFFGPGTRLTVL.

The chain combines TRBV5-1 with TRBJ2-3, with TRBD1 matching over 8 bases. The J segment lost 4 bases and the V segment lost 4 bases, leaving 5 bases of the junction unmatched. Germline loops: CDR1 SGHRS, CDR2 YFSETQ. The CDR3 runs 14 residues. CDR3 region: CASSIGQGPDTQYF. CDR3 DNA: TGCGCCAGCAGCATTGGACAGGGACCAGATACGCAGTATTTT.

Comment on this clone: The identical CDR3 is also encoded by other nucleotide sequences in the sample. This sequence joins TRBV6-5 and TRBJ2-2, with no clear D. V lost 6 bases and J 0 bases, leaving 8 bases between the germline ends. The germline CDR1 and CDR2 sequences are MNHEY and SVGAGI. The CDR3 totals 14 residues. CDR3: CASRAGANTGELFF. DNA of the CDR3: TGTGCCAGCAGGGCAGGCGCGAACACCGGGGAGCTGTTTTTT.

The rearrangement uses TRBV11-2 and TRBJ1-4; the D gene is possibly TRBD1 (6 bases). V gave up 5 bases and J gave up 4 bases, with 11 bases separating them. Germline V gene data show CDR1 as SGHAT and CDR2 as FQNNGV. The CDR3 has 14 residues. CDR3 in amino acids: CASSRTDSNEKLFF. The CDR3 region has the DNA TGTGCCAGCAGCCGAACGGACAGTAATGAAAAACTGTTTTTT.

CDR3 in DNA: TGTGCCAGCAGTGAGGTGTGGGGGGGTGGTGAAGCTTTCTTT. Translating gives CASSEVWGGGEAFF. The J gene is TRBJ1-1, the V gene TRBV6-1; the D gene is possibly TRBD1 (5 bases). The germline V gene encodes CDR1 MNHNS and CDR2 SASEGT. The CDR3 is 14 residues long. V was pared by 3 bases and J by 7 bases, with 15 bases between.

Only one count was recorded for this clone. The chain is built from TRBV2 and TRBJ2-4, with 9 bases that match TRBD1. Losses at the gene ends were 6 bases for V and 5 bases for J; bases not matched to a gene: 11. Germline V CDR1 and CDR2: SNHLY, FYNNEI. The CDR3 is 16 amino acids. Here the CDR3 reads CASRELTGGLENIQYF. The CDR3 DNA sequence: TGTGCCAGCAGGGAACTGACAGGGGGACTCGAAAACATTCAGTACTTC.

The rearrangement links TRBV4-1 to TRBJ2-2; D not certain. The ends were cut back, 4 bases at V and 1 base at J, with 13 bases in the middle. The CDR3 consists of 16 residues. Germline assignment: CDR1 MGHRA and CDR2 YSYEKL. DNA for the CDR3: TGCGCCAGCAGCCCCTCAGCTGGGCGGAACACCGGGGAGCTGTTTTTT. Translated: CASSPSAGRNTGELFF.

CDR3 loop: CASSFSGGWTEAFF. The CDR3 bases are TGTGCCAGCAGCTTTTCTGGGGGGTGGACTGAAGCTTTCTTT. The chain links TRBV11-2 to TRBJ1-1; D is possibly TRBD1 (5 bases). Trimming removed 3 bases from V and 5 bases from J, with 13 bases in between. The CDR3 is 14 residues long. CDR1 SGHAT and CDR2 FQNNGV come from the germline V gene.

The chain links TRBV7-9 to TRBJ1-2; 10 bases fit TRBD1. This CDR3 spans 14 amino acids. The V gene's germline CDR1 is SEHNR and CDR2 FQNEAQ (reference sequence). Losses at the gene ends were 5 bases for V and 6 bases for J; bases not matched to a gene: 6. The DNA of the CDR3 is TGTGCCAGCAGCCACGACAGGGGGCTCCATGGCTACACCTTC. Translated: CASSHDRGLHGYTF.

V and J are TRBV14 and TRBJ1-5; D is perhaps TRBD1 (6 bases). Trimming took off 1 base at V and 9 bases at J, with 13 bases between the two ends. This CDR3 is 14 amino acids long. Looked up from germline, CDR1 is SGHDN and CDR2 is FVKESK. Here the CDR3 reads CASSQGPGGWPQHF. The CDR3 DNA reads TGTGCCAGCAGCCAAGGGCCTGGGGGCTGGCCCCAGCATTTT.